This TCR beta chain was sequenced during a study of beta chain features in type 1 diabetes (dated by TCRdb to the late 2010s). General notes on the study: No differences in mean age, gender distribution, total cell number or subset yield were found between patients and healthy donors. Across all samples, fewer than 130 million sorted cells were examined, and cell number per subset correlated strongly with RNA yield. The study compared the TCRB repertoires of sorted circulating CD4+ T cell subsets in recently diagnosed type 1 diabetes patients with those in matched healthy donors. Regulatory and stem cell-like memory subsets were isolated from only 8 patients and roughly 8 healthy donors, whereas naive and central memory subsets came from all 30 or so donors. Here is what the overall study found, with its caveats: Naive, central memory and regulatory TCRB repertoires appeared to be more similar among patients than among healthy donors. Fewer insertions and more nucleotide deletions at VDJ recombination sites were observed in patients with type 1 diabetes, implying thymic rearrangement abnormalities. HLA sub-analyses involved small numbers of individuals, so any influence of HLA type on TCRB rearrangement remained unresolved. Shorter templates might be favored by PCR, yet because patient and control samples were amplified and corrected together, any such skew would affect both groups equally. In all four CD4+ subsets, TCRB CDR3 length was moderately but significantly shorter in type 1 diabetes patients. Because cDNA was sequenced instead of genomic DNA, highly expressing activated cells could be over-represented, though the groups showed no difference in activation or CD3 levels.

The CDR3, cysteine through phenylalanine, is 15 amino acids long. Of the read, only the CDR3 DNA is kept; its 45 bases are in frame from base 1. CDR1 is given as MDHEN and CDR2 as SYDVKM, both from the germline V gene. Relative to germline, V is 4 bases shorter and J is 0 bases shorter, with 11 bases between their ends. A remark on this clone: Its antigen is unknown. Base qualities are missing; no much larger clone stands one base away.

From each donor, a single peripheral blood sample of about 116 mL on average was drawn into heparinised tubes. Using a panel that included CD45RO, CCR7, CD25, CD127, CD95 and CD27, naive, central memory, regulatory and stem cell-like memory CD4+ T cells were sorted on a BD FACSAria II. All sorted populations exceeded 95% purity. PBMCs were separated immediately by Lymphoprep density gradient centrifugation and were stained directly, without being cultured. Samples were stained and sorted in pairs, with one healthy donor and one patient per experiment, so that batch effects were minimized. The entire amount of isolated RNA was reverse transcribed using the High Capacity cDNA Reverse Transcription Kit, so the sequenced TCRB transcripts were expressed ones. Deep immunoSEQ sequencing was applied to naive, central memory and regulatory T cell samples, giving an average of roughly 3.5 million total reads per sample. Sorted cells were lysed in RLT buffer and RNA was extracted with DNase-treated RNeasy Micro or Mini kits, depending on cell number. Each cell subset was processed on its own to prevent cross-contamination, while patient and healthy donor samples were processed together. Using the immunoSEQ multiplex PCR, TCRB sequences were amplified from cDNA into 87-bp fragments spanning the CDR3 region. Amplicons were sequenced on the Illumina HiSeq platform. On the study's bioinformatics: Synthetic template baselines were used to correct PCR bias computationally, reads within Hamming distance 2 were collapsed, and singletons that could not be merged were discarded. Reads were aligned against IMGT to assign V, D and J genes, CDR3 length and insertions or deletions at six rearrangement sites. Clonotype counts were normalized to sorted cell number within each subset before computing true diversity and Gini coefficients with the tcR R package. The overlap coefficient, calculated on TCRB nucleotide sequences, was used to quantify repertoire sharing. Out-of-frame TCRB sequences from naive cells were analyzed to stand in for the pre-selection repertoire. The table comes from immuneACCESS by way of TCRdb, which keeps in-frame sequences with V and J called. Part of the clones is missing from these tables; in studies checked, under half for an unresolved V gene and the rest for unknown reasons. Clone size and the V and J calls come from that table; the DNA yielded D and trimming. This sample gives about 300,000 clones in total; approximately 15% of them show up just once. The top ten clonotypes cover around 0.016% of the sample.

The clonotype originates from a woman aged 18-29 years with type 1 diabetes. Recombination linked TRBV28 to TRBJ2-3, and the D gene may be TRBD1, 5 bases matching. Sequencing was carried out using naive CD4+ T cells from blood. The cell subset or site label here, explained by the study, means: true naive CD4+ T cells. The nucleotide sequence is given as TGTGCCAGCAGTTCCCCTGGACACAGCACAGATACGCAGTATTTT. It is translated as CASSSPGHSTDTQYF.